This entry is about one T cell receptor (beta chain). In its sample, this clonotype was seen many times. The target of this receptor is not known. Base qualities are missing; no much larger clone stands one base away. The treatment or condition label on this specimen signifies: live attenuated yellow fever vaccine strain. Two biological replicates of bulk PBMCs were collected at each blood-draw timepoint. PBMCs were isolated from peripheral blood using a standard Ficoll-Paque protocol. TriZol was used to extract RNA from bulk PBMCs, from CD4 and CD8 fractions, and from dextramer-positive and dextramer-negative fractions. This sample stems from a study of T cells after yellow fever vaccination (dated by TCRdb to about 2019). As for the study more broadly: The SMART-Seq v4 Ultra Low Input RNA kit was used to prepare libraries from fractions with low cell numbers. To follow T-cell clones before and after both primary and booster YFV17D yellow fever vaccination, bulk TCR alpha and beta repertoires underwent longitudinal sequencing. Two healthy male donors, one aged 18 to 30 and one aged 30 to 40 years, were included in the cohort. Bulk PBMC replicates and cell subsets were isolated from blood drawn at multiple timepoints before and after both primary and secondary immunization. The study at large found these results: A small share of clonotypes was detected in both CD4 and CD8 compartments, with the overlap likely arising from convergent recombination. Computational filtering was required because FACS-sorted repertoires could contain abundant contaminating clonotypes from the bulk population. The study included only two donors, which limits how far the findings can be generalized. The secondary T-cell response was found to be weaker but faster than the primary response, with a peak reached on day 5 rather than on day 15. After the booster, most of the clones that had expanded following primary vaccination were detected again (96% of CD4 and 88% of CD8), which suggests that memory was broadly maintained.

TCR cDNA was synthesized by 5'RACE template switching, through which a universal primer site and unique molecular identifiers were introduced. Priming of cDNA synthesis was performed from both the TCR alpha and TCR beta constant segments. Library amplification used two PCR steps, and the second PCR step added sample barcodes and sequencing adapters. Sequencing of libraries was done on Illumina HiSeq 2500 (2x100 bp) or NovaSeq (2x150 bp). The paper's processing steps were these. Reads were demultiplexed and collapsed into UMI consensus sequences with MIGEC, and V(D)J alignment was performed with MiXCR. Vaccine-responding clonotypes were identified with edgeR using replicate PBMC samples, with FDR below 0.01 and a log2 fold change above 5 up to day 15 being required. Each bulk clonotype received a CD4 or CD8 identity based on whether the sequenced CD4 or CD8 repertoire contained that clonotype at higher abundance. The public reads were reanalyzed by TCRdb: fastp trimming at Q25, MiXCR alignment, in-frame beta chains only. Rows merge per CDR3 protein into single entries with the most common DNA and genes. TCRdb's processing, not the authors' own work, is the source of the V and J calls. The sample records 550,000 to 750,000 distinct CDR3 sequences, 13% of which are singletons. In total, the top ten clones hold about 14% of the sample.

V is cut back by 3 bases and J by 1 base, with 4 bases in the junction unmatched. Reading from cysteine to phenylalanine, the CDR3 counts 16 amino acids. CDR3 DNA is the only sequence kept; it has 48 bases, read in frame from the first base. The V and J segments used are TRBV12-3 or TRBV12-4 and TRBJ2-2, with 8 bases aligning to TRBD2. The receptor was derived from a man aged 25-45 years who received the YFV17D yellow fever vaccine. The sequenced sample was PBMCs, obtained on the day of the yellow fever booster vaccination. The CDR3 protein sequence reads: CASSFGGAMNTGELFF. The base sequence is TGTGCCAGCAGTTTCGGGGGGGCTATGAACACCGGGGAGCTGTTTTTT.